This TCR beta chain comes out of a study of blood T cells in healthy people across ages (dated by TCRdb to about 2015). Looking at the study overall: In model experiments, template switching captured roughly one uniquely barcoded TCR beta cDNA molecule for every two T cells. The study measured age-related changes in TCR beta repertoire diversity using deep sequencing normalized with unique cDNA molecular identifiers. Using the same blood draw, the study looked at two additional independent replicas of 1 million unique cDNA reads for two donors, one aged 18 to 30 and the other aged 80 or older. Donors were grouped into four age groups: young (average 16 years), middle-aged (about 40), aged (roughly 62) and long-lived (approximately 82). To avoid experimental bias, donors of different ages were distributed randomly across sequencing lanes. Paper-wide results and their limitations: Donor CMV infection status was unknown, potentially confounding age-related changes in expanded clonotypes. Total diversity estimates from one million sequenced T cells were considered lower bounds and underestimates. As age increased, observed TCR beta diversity per million T cells dropped in a roughly linear way, and a significant reduction was already evident by age about 40. Because profiling used bulk unsorted PBMCs, naive and antigen-experienced compartments could not be compared conclusively. Compared with the aged group, the long-lived group had more naive CD4+ T cells, fewer expanded clones and increased TCR diversity, a pattern suggesting age selection. The percentage of naive T cells measured by flow cytometry correlated strongly with observed TCR beta diversity.

Systemically healthy Caucasian individuals from Russia, about 38 in total and aged roughly 6 to 100 years, were included as donors. Each donor gave 8 to 10 milliliters of peripheral blood, drawn into EDTA-treated Vacutainer tubes. Ficoll-Paque density-gradient centrifugation was used to isolate PBMCs, with at least 6.5 million per sample. Trizol reagent was used to extract total RNA from the PBMCs, yielding at least 5 micrograms per sample. For every donor, an aliquot of PBMCs went through flow cytometry to measure the percentages of naive CD45RAhigh/CD27high T cells. CDR1 and CDR2 are read off the germline V gene as LGHNA and YSLEER. The V end loses 0 bases and the J end loses 0 bases, and a stretch of 9 bases separates them. The CDR3 runs 16 residues from the cysteine to the phenylalanine. Only the CDR3 region is kept as DNA, spanning 48 bases read in frame from base 1. Libraries came from 5' RACE. The instrument was an Illumina HiSeq 2500. A second PCR of about 6 to 11 cycles was performed with a sample-barcoded 5' primer and a J-beta primer mix. Each TCR beta cDNA molecule received a unique molecular identifier from a template-switch 5' adaptor carrying 12 random nucleotides. Each sample yielded at least 3 million CDR3-containing paired-end reads. First-strand cDNA was synthesized from all RNA with the Mint cDNA synthesis kit, primed by a TRBC-specific oligonucleotide. Following uracil-DNA glycosylase treatment, all cDNA underwent a first 18-cycle PCR with the universal primers M1SS and BC2_uni_R. The paper's processing steps were these. For normalization, 1 million high-quality reads were randomly selected from each sample, with every read carrying a distinct molecular identifier. Reads with shared molecular identifiers were discarded instead of being binned into consensus sequences. CDR3 identification, clonotype clustering and error correction used MiTCR with a Q25 quality threshold and the strictest error-elimination algorithm. A nonparametric unseen species model with Euler transformation was used to estimate a lower bound on total TCR beta diversity. TCRdb reran the public reads through fastp at Q25 and MiXCR, keeping productive beta chains. Under each unique CDR3 protein, matching rows form one entry showing the most common genes and DNA. The V and J calls and clone size are TCRdb's, not the authors'. A total of some 640,000 distinct CDR3 sequences appear in this sample, 45% to 50% of them only once. Roughly 31% of the sample goes to the ten largest clones.

The table lists this clonotype with a few counts. The antigen this receptor binds is unknown. No quality values exist for individual bases; no much larger clone is one base distant. The specimen sequenced was blood. The rearrangement combines TRBV4-3 with TRBJ2-1; a confident D gene designation cannot be given. The origin of this receptor is a woman aged 55 to 70 in good health. The CDR3 has the sequence CASSQDTSISYNEQFF. The nucleotides are TGCGCCAGCAGCCAAGATACTTCTATCTCCTACAATGAGCAGTTCTTC.